The clone carrying this T cell receptor beta chain was found a few times. This sample was taken from a study of blood T cell repertoires in COVID-19. About the research overall: The study drew acute and convalescent COVID-19 samples from the United States, Italy and Spain. Sources were T cells, B-cell-depleted T cells, or PBMCs; the material itself was cDNA or gDNA.

Trimming cost V 1 base and J 7 bases; bases outside gene matches: 6. Germline V CDR1 and CDR2: MNHEY, SMNVEV (reference sequence). This CDR3 contains 14 residues. In the source study's methods: Reference gene primers were amplified, and this amplification served to estimate nucleated cell counts. TCRdb's table, derived via immunoSEQ multiplex PCR, lists solely in-frame clones and lacks some. V and J calls plus clone size are reproduced from that table; the DNA served to infer D and trimming. The data contain approximately 200,000 clones, 65% to 85% of them singletons. The TCR comes from a man aged 55 to 70 with active or convalescent COVID-19. The chain has TRBV27 and TRBJ1-1; TRBD1 matches at 7 bases. The sample comprised peripheral blood. CDR3 in amino acids: CASSLYKGAIEAFF. Written as DNA, the CDR3 is TGTGCCAGCAGTTTATATAAGGGGGCGATTGAAGCTTTCTTT.